This TCR beta chain is drawn from a study of blood T cell repertoires in COVID-19. The method was immunoSEQ multiplex PCR; TCRdb's version includes in-frame clones alone and lacks a portion of them. The sample includes 80,000 to 100,000 clones, just over 85% of them seen just once. The CDR3 runs to 17 residues. Germline V CDR1 and CDR2: LNHDA, SQIVND (reference sequence). Trimming took off 0 bases at V and 3 bases at J, with 16 bases between the two ends. This clonotype was obtained from a man aged 50-60 years with COVID-19, enrolled during active disease. The rearrangement links TRBV19 to TRBJ2-3, with a tentative D call TRBD2 (6 bases). Sequencing input: peripheral blood. The CDR3 protein is CASSIDPGGDGTDTQYF. CDR3 sequence (DNA): TGTGCCAGTAGTATAGACCCCGGCGGGGACGGGACAGATACGCAGTATTTT. Combining the CDR3 with reference TRBV19 and TRBJ2-3 gives the whole variable domain DGGITQSPKYLFRKEGQNVTLSCEQNLNHDAMYWYRQDPGQGLRLIYYSQIVNDFQKGDIAEGYSVSREKKESFPLTVTSAQKNPTAFYLCASSIDPGGDGTDTQYFGPGTRLTVL.